The rows below give T cell receptor beta chains drawn from one sample of a study of blood T cell repertoires in COVID-19. Assay used: immunoSEQ multiplex PCR; TCRdb lists only in-frame clones, some missing. The table has some 260,000 clones, around 90% seen once; the top ten hold approximately 0.7%. Material: peripheral blood. Receptor source: a human donor in a cohort sampled during active COVID-19. Each CDR3 is given with its conserved first and last residue.

cdr3_length v_call cdr3_aa
14 TRBV11-1 CASSLSATNEKLFF
14 TRBV5-1 CASSLIPGNNEQFF
13 TRBV5-6 CASSRGVTGTQYF
12 TRBV6-5 CASRLGVEGYTF
14 TRBV19 CASRLTGGVQPQHF
14 TRBV5-6 CASSRGTSRNEQYF
16 TRBV5-1 CASSPGYTSSSYEQYF
16 TRBV4-3 CASSQEKTGSAWGYTF
14 TRBV30 CAWTGTGYGYEQYF
15 TRBV21-1 CASSKALRSCNEQFF
16 TRBV15 CATSRDGALGSYEQYF
14 TRBV6-6 CASSYSVQSNEQYF
16 TRBV2 CASSSRLAGEPDTQYF
14 TRBV14 CASRFLPQNSPLHF
19 TRBV5-6 CASSPGWGASPISGNTIYF
13 TRBV2 CASQWTADYEQYF
14 TRBV9 CASSVSMSTDTQYF
13 TRBV7-3 CASSLTGNDEQFF
13 TRBV12-2 CASRSPLPYEQYF
16 TRBV21-1 CASSKGPEGEGYEQYF
14 TRBV7-9 CASSLFEENTEAFF
16 TRBV18 CASSPLGLERGDEQYF
16 TRBV6-4 CASSAQGQGETSEQFF
14 TRBV7-9 CASSSGTGGTPLHF
17 TRBV7-9 CASSSGSKGGLNYEQYF
16 TRBV28 CASGLGWRGVTDTQYF
14 TRBV18 CASSPARDNEKLFF
11 TRBV20-1 CSALASYEQYF
15 TRBV7-3 CASSAGYGSYNEQFF
15 TRBV4-3 CASSHVLRGSTEAFF
15 TRBV6-6 CASSYSDRGLTEAFF
13 TRBV6-6 CASSSSLDTPLDF
15 TRBV7-2 CASSLIAGFTDTQYF
17 TRBV4-3 CASSPNAPGQGYDEQYF
13 TRBV6-6 CASSHKRGTEAFF
16 TRBV7-6 CASSSRRRGPNTEAFF
19 TRBV10-2 CASSEPGGQGLFGNQPQHF
16 TRBV11-3 CASSLEQPKHNYEQYF
15 TRBV28 CASSLLPGNNQPQHF
15 TRBV19 CASSYAEGVHRGAFF
16 TRBV6-1 CASSEAGTTLFYEQYF
10 TRBV21-1 CASVLPEQYF
14 TRBV6-4 CASSWNGGADTQYF
14 TRBV6-5 CASTPAGGFYEQYF
13 TRBV19 CASSIDIFFPLHF